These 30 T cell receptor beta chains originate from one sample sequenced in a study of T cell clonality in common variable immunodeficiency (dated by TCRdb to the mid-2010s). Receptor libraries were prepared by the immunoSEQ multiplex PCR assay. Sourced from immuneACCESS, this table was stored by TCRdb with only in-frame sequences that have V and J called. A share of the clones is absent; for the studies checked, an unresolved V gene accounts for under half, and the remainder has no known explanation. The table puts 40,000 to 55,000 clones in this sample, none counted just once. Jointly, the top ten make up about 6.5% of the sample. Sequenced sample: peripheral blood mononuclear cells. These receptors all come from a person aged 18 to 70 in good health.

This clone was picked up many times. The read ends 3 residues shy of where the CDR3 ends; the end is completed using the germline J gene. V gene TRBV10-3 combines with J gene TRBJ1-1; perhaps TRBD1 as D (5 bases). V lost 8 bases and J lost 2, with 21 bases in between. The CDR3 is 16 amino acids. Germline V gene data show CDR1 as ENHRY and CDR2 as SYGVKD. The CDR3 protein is CAIGGGYVGSNTEAFF. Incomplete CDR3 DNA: TGTGCCATCGGGGGGGGTTATGTGGGTTCTAACACTGAA.

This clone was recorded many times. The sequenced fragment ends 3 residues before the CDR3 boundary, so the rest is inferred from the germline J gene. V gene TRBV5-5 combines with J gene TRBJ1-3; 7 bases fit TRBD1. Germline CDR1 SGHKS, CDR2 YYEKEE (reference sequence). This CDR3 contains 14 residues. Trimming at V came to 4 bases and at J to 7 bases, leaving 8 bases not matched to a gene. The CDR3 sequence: CASSQETGRNTIYF. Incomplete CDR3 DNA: TGTGCCAGCAGCCAGGAGACAGGGAGGAACACC.

CDR3 residues: CASSAGTGAYEQYF. Incomplete CDR3 DNA: TGTGCCAGTAGTGCCGGGACAGGGGCCTACGAG. V is TRBV19 and J is TRBJ2-7; 10 bases line up with TRBD1. The DNA ends 3 residues before the CDR3 does, and the rest of the CDR3 is filled in from the germline J gene. Germline CDR1 and CDR2: LNHDA and SQIVND (reference sequence). The V and J ends lost 5 bases and 2 bases, in that order; junction bases with no gene match: 3. This CDR3 is 14 amino acids long.

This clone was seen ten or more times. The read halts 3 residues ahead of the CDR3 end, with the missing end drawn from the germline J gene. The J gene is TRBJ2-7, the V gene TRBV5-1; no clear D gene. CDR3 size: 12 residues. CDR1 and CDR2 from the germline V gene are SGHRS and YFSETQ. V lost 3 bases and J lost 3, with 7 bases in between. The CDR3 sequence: CASSYGDYEQYF. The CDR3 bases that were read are TGCGCCAGCAGCTACGGTGACTACGAG.

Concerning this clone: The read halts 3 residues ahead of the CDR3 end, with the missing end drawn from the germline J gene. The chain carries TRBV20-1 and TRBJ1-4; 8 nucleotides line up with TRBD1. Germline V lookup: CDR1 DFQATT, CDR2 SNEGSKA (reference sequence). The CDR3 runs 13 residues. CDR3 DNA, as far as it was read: TGCAGTGCTCCCGGACAGGGAGATTCACCA. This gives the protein CSAPGQGDSP. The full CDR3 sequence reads CSAPGQGDSPLFF.

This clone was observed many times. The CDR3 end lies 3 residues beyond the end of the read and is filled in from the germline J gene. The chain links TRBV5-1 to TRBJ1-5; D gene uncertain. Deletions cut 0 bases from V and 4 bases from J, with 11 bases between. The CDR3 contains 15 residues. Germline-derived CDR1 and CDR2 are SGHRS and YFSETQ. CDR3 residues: CASSLGLEGNQPQHF. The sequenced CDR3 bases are TGCGCCAGCAGCTTGGGATTAGAAGGGAATCAGCCC.

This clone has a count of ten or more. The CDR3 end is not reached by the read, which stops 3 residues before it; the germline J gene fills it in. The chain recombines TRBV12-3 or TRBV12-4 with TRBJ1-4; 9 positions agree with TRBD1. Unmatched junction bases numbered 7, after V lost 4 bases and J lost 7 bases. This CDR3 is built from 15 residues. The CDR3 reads CASSYTGGSGEKLFF. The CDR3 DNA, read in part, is TGTGCCAGCAGTTATACAGGGGGCTCGGGTGAAAAA.

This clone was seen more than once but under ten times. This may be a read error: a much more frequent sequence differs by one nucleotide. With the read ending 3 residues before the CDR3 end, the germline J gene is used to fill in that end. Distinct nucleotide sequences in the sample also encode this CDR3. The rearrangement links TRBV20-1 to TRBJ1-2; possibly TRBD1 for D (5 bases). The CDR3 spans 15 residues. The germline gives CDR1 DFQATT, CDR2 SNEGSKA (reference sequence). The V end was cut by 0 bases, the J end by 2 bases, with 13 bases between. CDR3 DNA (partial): TGCAGTGCTAGAGACCCGATGACAGTGAACTATGGC. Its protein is CSARDPMTVNYG. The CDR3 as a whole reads CSARDPMTVNYGYTF.

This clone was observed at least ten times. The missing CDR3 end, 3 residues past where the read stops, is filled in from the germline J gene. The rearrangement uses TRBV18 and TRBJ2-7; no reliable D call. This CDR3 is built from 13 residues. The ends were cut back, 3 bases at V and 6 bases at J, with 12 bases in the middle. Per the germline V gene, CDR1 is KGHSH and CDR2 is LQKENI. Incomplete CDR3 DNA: TGTGCCAGCTCACCGAGTGTAGCAACCGAG. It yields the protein CASSPSVATE. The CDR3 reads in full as CASSPSVATEQYF.

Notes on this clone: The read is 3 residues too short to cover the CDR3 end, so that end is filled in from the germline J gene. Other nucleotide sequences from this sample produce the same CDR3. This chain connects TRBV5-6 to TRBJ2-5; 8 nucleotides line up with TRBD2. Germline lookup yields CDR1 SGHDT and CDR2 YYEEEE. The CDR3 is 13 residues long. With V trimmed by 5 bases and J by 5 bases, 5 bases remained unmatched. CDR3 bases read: TGTGCCAGCAGTCCCGGGGGGGGCGAGACC. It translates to CASSPGGGET. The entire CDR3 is CASSPGGGETQYF.

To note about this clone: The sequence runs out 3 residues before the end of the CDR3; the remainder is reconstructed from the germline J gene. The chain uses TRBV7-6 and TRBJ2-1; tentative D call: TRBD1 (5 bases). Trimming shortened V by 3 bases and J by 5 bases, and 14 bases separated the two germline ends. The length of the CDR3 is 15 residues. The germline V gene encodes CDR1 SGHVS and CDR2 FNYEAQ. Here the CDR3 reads CASSLGQGLNNEQFF. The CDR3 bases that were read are TGTGCCAGCAGCTTGGGGCAGGGCCTAAACAATGAG.

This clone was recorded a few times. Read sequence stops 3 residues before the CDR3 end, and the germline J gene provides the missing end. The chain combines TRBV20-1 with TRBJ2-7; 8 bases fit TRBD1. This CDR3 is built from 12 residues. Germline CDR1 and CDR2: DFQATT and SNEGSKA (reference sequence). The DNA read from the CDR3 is TGCAGCGTGGGACAGGCCACCTACGAG. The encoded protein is CSVGQATYE. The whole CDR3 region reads CSVGQATYEQYF.

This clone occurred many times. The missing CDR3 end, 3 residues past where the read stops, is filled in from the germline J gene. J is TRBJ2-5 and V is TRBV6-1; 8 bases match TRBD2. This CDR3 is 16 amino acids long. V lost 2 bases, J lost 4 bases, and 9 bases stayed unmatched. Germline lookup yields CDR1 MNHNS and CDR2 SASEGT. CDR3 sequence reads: CASSEFSGGFGETQYF. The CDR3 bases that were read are TGTGCCAGCAGTGAATTCAGCGGGGGATTTGGAGAGACC.

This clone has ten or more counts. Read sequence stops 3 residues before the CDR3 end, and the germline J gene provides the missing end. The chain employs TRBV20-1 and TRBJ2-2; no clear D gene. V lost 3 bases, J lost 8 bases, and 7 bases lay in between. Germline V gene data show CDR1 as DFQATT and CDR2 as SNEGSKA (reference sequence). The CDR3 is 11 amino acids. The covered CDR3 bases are TGCAGTGCTAGTCCCGGGGGGGAG. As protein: CSASPGGE. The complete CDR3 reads CSASPGGELFF.

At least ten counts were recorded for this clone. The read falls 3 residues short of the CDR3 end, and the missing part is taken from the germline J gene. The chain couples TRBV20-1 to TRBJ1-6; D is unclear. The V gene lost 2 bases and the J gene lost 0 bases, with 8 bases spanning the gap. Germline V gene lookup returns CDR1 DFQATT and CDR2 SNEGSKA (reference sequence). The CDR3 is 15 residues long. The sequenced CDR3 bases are TGCAGTGCTAGAATCGGTCCCTCCTATAATTCACCC. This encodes CSARIGPSYNSP. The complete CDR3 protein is CSARIGPSYNSPLHF.

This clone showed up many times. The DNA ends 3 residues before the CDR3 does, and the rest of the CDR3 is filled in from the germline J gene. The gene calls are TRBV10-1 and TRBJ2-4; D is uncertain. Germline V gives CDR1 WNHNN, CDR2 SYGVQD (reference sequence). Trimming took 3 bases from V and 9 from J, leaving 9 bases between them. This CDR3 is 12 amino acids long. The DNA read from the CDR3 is TGCGCCAGCAGTGATCCGGGTACCATT. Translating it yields CASSDPGTI. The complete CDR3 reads CASSDPGTIQYF.

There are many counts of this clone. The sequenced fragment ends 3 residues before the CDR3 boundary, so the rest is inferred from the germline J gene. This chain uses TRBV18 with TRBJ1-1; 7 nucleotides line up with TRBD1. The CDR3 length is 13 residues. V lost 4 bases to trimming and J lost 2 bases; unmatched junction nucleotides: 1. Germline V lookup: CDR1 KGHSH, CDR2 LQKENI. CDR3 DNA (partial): TGTGCCAGCTCACGGGACAGAAACACTGAA. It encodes CASSRDRNTE. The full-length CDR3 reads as CASSRDRNTEAFF. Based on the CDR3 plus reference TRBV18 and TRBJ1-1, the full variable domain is NAGVMQNPRHLVRRRGQEARLRCSPMKGHSHVYWYRQLPEEGLKFMVYLQKENIIDESGMPKERFSAEFPKEGPSILRIQQVVRGDSAAYFCASSRDRNTEAFFGQGTRLTVV.

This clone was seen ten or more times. The CDR3 sequence: CASSIAGSTDTQYF. The DNA read from the CDR3 is TGTGCCAGTAGTATAGCGGGTAGCACAGATACG. The chain couples TRBV19 to TRBJ2-3; D unclear. The CDR3 end lies 3 residues beyond the end of the read and is filled in from the germline J gene. The V gene lost 1 base and the J gene lost 0 bases, with 5 bases spanning the gap. In germline, CDR1 is LNHDA, CDR2 SQIVND (reference sequence). The CDR3 runs to 14 residues.

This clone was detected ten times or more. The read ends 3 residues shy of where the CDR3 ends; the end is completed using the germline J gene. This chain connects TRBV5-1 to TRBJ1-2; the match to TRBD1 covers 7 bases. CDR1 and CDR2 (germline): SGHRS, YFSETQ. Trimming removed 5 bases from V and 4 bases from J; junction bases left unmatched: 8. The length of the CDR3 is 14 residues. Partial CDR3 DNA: TGCGCCAGCAGACGGGACAGCTCCTTCTATGGC. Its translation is CASRRDSSFYG. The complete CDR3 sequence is CASRRDSSFYGYTF. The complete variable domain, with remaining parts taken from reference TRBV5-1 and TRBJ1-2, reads KAGVTQTPRYLIKTRGQQVTLSCSPISGHRSVSWYQQTPGQGLQFLFEYFSETQRNKGNFPGRFSGRQFSNSRSEMNVSTLELGDSALYLCASRRDSSFYGYTFGSGTRLTVV.

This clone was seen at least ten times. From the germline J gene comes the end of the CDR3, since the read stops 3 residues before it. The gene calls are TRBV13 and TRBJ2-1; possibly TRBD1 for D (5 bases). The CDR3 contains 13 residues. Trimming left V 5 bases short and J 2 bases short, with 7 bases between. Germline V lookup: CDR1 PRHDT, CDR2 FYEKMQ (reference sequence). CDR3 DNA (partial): TGTGCCAGCAGCACGGACACCTACAATGAG. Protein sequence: CASSTDTYNE. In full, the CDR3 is CASSTDTYNEQFF.

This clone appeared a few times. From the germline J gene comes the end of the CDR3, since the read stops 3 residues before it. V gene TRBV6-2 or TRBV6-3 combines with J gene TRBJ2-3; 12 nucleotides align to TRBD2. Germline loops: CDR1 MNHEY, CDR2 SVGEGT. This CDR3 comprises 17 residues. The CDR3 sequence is CASSYSTSGGNQETQYF. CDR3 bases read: TGTGCCAGCAGTTACTCGACTAGCGGGGGAAACCAAGAGACG.

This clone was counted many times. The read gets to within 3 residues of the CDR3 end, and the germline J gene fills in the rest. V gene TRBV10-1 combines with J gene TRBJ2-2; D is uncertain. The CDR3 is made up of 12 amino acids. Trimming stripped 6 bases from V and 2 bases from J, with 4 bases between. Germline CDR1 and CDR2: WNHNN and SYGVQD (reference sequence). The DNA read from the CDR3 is TGCGCCAGCAGACACAACACCGGGGAG. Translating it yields CASRHNTGE. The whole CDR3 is CASRHNTGELFF.

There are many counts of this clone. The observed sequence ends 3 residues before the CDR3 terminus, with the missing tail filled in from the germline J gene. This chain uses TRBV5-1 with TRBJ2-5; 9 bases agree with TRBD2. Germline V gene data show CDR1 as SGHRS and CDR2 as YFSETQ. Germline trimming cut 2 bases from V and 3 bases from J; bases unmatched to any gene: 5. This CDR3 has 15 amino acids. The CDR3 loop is CASSFLAGAEETQYF. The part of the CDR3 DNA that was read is TGCGCCAGCAGCTTTTTAGCGGGGGCCGAAGAGACC.

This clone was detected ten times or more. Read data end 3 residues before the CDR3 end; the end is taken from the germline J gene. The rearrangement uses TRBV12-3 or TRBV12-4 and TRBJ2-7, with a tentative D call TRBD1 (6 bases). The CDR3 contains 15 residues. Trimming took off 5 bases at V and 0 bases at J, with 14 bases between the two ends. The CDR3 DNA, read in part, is TGTGCCAGCAGTGGCCGAGGGGGATACTCCTACGAG. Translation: CASSGRGGYSYE. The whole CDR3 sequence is CASSGRGGYSYEQYF.

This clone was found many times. The covered CDR3 bases are TGTGCCAGCCTAGGGGACTCCCAAGAGACC. It yields the protein CASLGDSQET. The complete CDR3 reads CASLGDSQETQYF. The rearrangement joins TRBV2 to TRBJ2-5; the D gene is possibly TRBD2 (6 bases). The CDR3 goes on 3 residues after the read ends, and that part is filled in from the germline J gene. The germline CDR1 and CDR2 sequences are SNHLY and FYNNEI. The V end lost 8 bases, the J end lost 1 base, and 11 bases lay between the germline ends. The CDR3 length is 13 residues.

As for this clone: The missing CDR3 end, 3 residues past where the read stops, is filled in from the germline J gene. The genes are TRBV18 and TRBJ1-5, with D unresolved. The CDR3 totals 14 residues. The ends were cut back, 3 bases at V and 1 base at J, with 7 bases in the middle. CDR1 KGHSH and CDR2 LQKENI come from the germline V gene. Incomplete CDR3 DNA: TGTGCCAGCTCACCCGGCAGGAGCAATCAGCCC. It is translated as CASSPGRSNQP. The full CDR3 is CASSPGRSNQPQHF.

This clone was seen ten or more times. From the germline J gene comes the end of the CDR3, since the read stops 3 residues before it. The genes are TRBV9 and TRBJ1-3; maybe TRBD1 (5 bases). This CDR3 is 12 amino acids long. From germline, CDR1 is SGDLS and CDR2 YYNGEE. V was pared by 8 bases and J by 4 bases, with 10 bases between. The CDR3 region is CASRGLGNTIYF. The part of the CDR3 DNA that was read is TGTGCCAGTAGGGGTCTAGGAAACACC.

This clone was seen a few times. CDR3 residues: CAWSGAGGADGQYF. Incomplete CDR3 DNA: TGTGCCTGGAGCGGGGCCGGGGGGGCGGATGGT. The chain employs TRBV30 and TRBJ2-4; 8 bases line up with TRBD2. Read coverage stops 3 residues before the CDR3 terminus; the germline J gene supplies the remainder. The length of the CDR3 is 14 residues. Germline V CDR1 and CDR2: GTSNPN, SVGIG (reference sequence).

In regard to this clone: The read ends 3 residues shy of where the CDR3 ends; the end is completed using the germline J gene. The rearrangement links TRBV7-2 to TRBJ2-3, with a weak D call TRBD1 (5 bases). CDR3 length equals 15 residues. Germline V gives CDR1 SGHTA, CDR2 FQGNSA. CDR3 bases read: TGTGCCAGCACCCCTGGGGCCTCATACCAAGAGACG. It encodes CASTPGASYQET. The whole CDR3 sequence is CASTPGASYQETQYF.

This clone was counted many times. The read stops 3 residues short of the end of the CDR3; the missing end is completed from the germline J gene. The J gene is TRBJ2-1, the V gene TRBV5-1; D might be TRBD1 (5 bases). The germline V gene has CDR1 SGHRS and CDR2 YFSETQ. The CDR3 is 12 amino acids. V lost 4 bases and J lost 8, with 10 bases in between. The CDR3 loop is CASSVQTDEQFF. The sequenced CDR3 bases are TGCGCCAGCAGCGTTCAGACAGATGAG.